The 13 T cell receptor beta chains listed next were all sequenced from one sample in a study of T cells in Graves' hyperthyroidism and ophthalmopathy. RNA transcripts gave rise to amplified TCR beta CDR3 regions. HTBI primers were the set used in a first-round RT-PCR of the TCR CDR3. TCRdb independently ran MiXCR on the multiplex PCR reads; one entry per CDR3 protein. The table includes 610,000 or so distinct CDR3 sequences, roughly 46% detected once. Source material: peripheral blood or thyroid tissue (not recorded which). The receptors derive from a woman between 18 and 29 years old with Graves' hyperthyroidism.

This clonotype showed up just once. The genes are TRBV24-1 and TRBJ2-7; TRBD1 aligns across 8 bases. CDR3 length: 14 residues. The junction had 4 bases not matched to a gene; V was cut back by 2 bases and J by 5 bases. Germline assignment: CDR1 KGHDR and CDR2 SFDVKD. CDR3 sequence: CATSDWTGHHEQYF. In nucleotides, the CDR3 is TGTGCCACCAGTGATTGGACAGGGCACCACGAGCAGTACTTC.

The gene calls are TRBV6-6 and TRBJ2-6, with D possibly matching TRBD2 (6 bases). The V gene lost 5 bases and the J gene lost 0 bases, with 20 bases spanning the gap. The CDR3 is 19 amino acids. Germline CDR1 and CDR2: MNHNY and SVGAGI (reference sequence). The CDR3 nucleotides are TGTGCCAGCAGTCCCCACCATCTGGGAGGTGGCTCTGGGGCCAACGTCCTGACTTTC. It is translated as CASSPHHLGGGSGANVLTF.

Comments on this clonotype: The DNA is omitted, as the CDR3 cannot be located on it reliably, and the CDR3 follows TCRdb's listing. The V and J genes are TRBV7-2 and TRBJ2-7; no check of the table's D call, TRBD1, against the DNA was made. In germline, CDR1 is SGHTA, CDR2 FQGNSA. The CDR3 has 21 residues if both end residues are counted. The CDR3 sequence: CASSFYICGAEGDAASYEQYF.

In this sample, this clonotype turned up many times. The chain joins TRBV20-1 to TRBJ2-5; TRBD1 matches at 9 bases. This CDR3 contains 16 residues. The trim removed 4 bases at V and 1 base at J, leaving 10 bases unmatched. Germline CDR1 DFQATT, CDR2 SNEGSKA (reference sequence). CDR3 residues: CSAITRQGDFQETQYF. For the CDR3, the DNA is TGCAGTGCTATAACACGACAGGGGGATTTCCAAGAGACCCAGTACTTC.

This clonotype was seen a single time. Without the conserved terminal phenylalanine or tryptophan, this CDR3 likely stems from a read error. The DNA is left out, because the CDR3 cannot be placed on it with certainty; the CDR3 is given as TCRdb lists it. The rearrangement links TRBV27 to TRBJ1-1. CDR1 and CDR2 (germline): MNHEY, SMNVEV (reference sequence). The CDR3 extends over 8 residues, inclusive of both ends. The CDR3 loop is CASSQRNR.

This clonotype has more than one count but fewer than ten. J is TRBJ2-7 and V is TRBV2; D not resolved. This CDR3 region has 11 residues. Deletions cut 7 bases from V and 4 bases from J, with 8 bases between. CDR1 is SNHLY, CDR2 FYNNEI, per germline. The CDR3 DNA is TGTGCCAGCACCGCCGGGTACGAGCAGTACTTC. It yields the protein CASTAGYEQYF. The full variable domain, in which reference TRBV2 and TRBJ2-7 provide the parts outside the CDR3, is EPEVTQTPSHQVTQMGQEVILRCVPISNHLYFYWYRQILGQKVEFLVSFYNNEISEKSEIFDDQFSVERPDGSNFTLKIRSTKLEDSAMYFCASTAGYEQYFGPGTRLTVT.

This clonotype was seen repeatedly, ten times or more. The chain recombines TRBV4-1 with TRBJ2-7; TRBD1 aligns across 7 bases. Germline lookup yields CDR1 MGHRA and CDR2 YSYEKL. V was pared by 5 bases and J by 4 bases, with 11 bases of the junction left unmatched. This CDR3 is built from 15 residues. The CDR3 loop is CASSFRQGVSYEQYF. DNA of the CDR3: TGCGCCAGCAGCTTCCGCCAGGGGGTTTCTTACGAGCAGTACTTC.

This sequence joins TRBV27 and TRBJ2-5; 8 bases agree with TRBD2. From germline, CDR1 is MNHEY and CDR2 SMNVEV (reference sequence). After removal of 4 bases from V and 0 bases from J, the junction contained 10 bases not matched to a gene. The CDR3 length is 17 residues. CDR3 bases: TGTGCCAGCAGTTCTTATGGACTAGCCGACGACCAAGAGACCCAGTACTTC. It codes for CASSSYGLADDQETQYF.

Worth noting for this clonotype: A much bigger clone sits one base away, suggesting this may be a read error. This chain uses TRBV5-1 with TRBJ2-7, with D perhaps TRBD1 (6 bases). V lost 0 bases and J 5 bases, leaving 9 bases between the germline ends. The CDR3 length is 13 residues. Germline V gene lookup returns CDR1 SGHRS and CDR2 YFSETQ. This CDR3 reads CASSLEGVNEQYF. In DNA form, the CDR3 reads TGCGCCAGCAGCTTGGAGGGGGTGAACGAGCAGTACTTC.

The sample holds many counts of this clonotype. The rearrangement joins TRBV3-1 to TRBJ1-5, with D possibly being TRBD1 (6 bases). Trimming removed 1 base at V and 1 base at J, with 8 bases between. CDR3 length: 15 amino acids. Germline V gene lookup returns CDR1 LGHDT and CDR2 YNNKEL (reference sequence). The CDR3 DNA follows: TGTGCCAGCAGCCAAGTAGGGGGAAGCAATCAGCCCCAGCATTTT. Amino acids: CASSQVGGSNQPQHF.

This clonotype was observed many times. The gene calls are TRBV7-8 and TRBJ2-3; TRBD2 is a possible D gene (6 bases). Germline CDR1 reads SGHVS; CDR2 reads FQNEAQ. The CDR3 contains 15 residues. V lost 3 bases, J lost 2 bases, and 12 bases lay in between. CDR3 nucleotide sequence: TGTGCCAGCAGCTTGAGGAGGGACTTCACAGATACGCAGTATTTT. It is translated as CASSLRRDFTDTQYF.

There are many counts of this clonotype. The chain carries TRBV20-1 and TRBJ1-2, with D unresolved. Germline assignment: CDR1 DFQATT and CDR2 SNEGSKA (reference sequence). There are 16 residues in the CDR3. Between the trimmed V and J ends, which lost 4 bases and 8 bases, there was a span of 26 bases. CDR3 nucleotide sequence: TGCAGTGCTATGTATTTAAGGAGACTGACGGTGAGAGGCTACACCTTC. Protein: CSAMYLRRLTVRGYTF.

At least ten counts were recorded for this clonotype. The chain employs TRBV20-1 and TRBJ2-5; D may be TRBD1 (6 bases). Trimming left V 4 bases short and J 2 bases short, with 11 bases between. This CDR3 has 13 residues. Germline loops: CDR1 DFQATT, CDR2 SNEGSKA (reference sequence). This CDR3 is CSATATGQETQYF. CDR3 bases: TGCAGTGCTACCGCTACAGGGCAAGAGACCCAGTACTTC.